This T cell receptor (beta chain) stems from a study of T cell repertoires in cytomegalovirus infection. Study details: In public TCR beta signatures, there were indications of both CMV infection and matching HLA type.

TCRdb reprocessed the reads with MiXCR, giving one entry per CDR3 protein. The sample lists 65,000 to 85,000 distinct CDR3 sequences, around 27% seen once, with 59% in the top ten. Concerning this clonotype: Its specificity is unknown.

V shed 1 base and J 1 base; nucleotides not matched to a gene: 6. The CDR3 consists of 17 residues. Germline V lookup: CDR1 LNHDA, CDR2 SQIVND (reference sequence). The sequencing here drew on CD8+ T cells from cultured PBMCs, taken from culture after CMV antigen stimulation. The source is a human donor in good health (CMV status not recorded). Some clones in this sample may be carry-over from other donors' samples. The V gene is TRBV19, the J gene TRBJ2-1, with 8 bases that match TRBD2. The CDR3 here is CASSIGGLAGSYNEQFF. CDR3 coding DNA: TGTGCCAGTAGTATAGGTGGTCTAGCGGGTTCCTACAATGAGCAGTTCTTC.